A single sample is the source of the 22 T cell receptor beta chains below, sequenced in a study of blood T cell repertoires in COVID-19. TCRdb's copy holds only in-frame clones and misses some; the assay was immunoSEQ multiplex PCR. The sample holds more than 150,000 clones, roughly 94% seen once. The sample was peripheral blood. The receptor source for this set is a man aged 30-40 years with COVID-19, enrolled during active disease.

V usage is TRBV6-5 and J usage is TRBJ2-1; D unresolved. Trimming stripped 10 bases from V and 9 bases from J, with 10 bases between. The germline V gene encodes CDR1 MNHEY and CDR2 SVGAGI. CDR3 length equals 10 residues. Written as DNA, the CDR3 is TGTGCCATCGGCCGGGTTGAGCAGTTCTTC. The encoded protein is CAIGRVEQFF.

The V call is TRBV27, the J call TRBJ2-7, with D hard to call. Trimming took 2 bases from V and 0 from J, leaving 8 bases between them. The germline gives CDR1 MNHEY, CDR2 SMNVEV (reference sequence). The CDR3 has 14 amino acids. Here the CDR3 DNA reads TGTGCCAGCAGTTTAGGCAGAATCTCCTACGAGCAGTACTTC. Translated, it gives CASSLGRISYEQYF.

The rearrangement joins TRBV5-4 to TRBJ2-2, with TRBD1 matching over 7 bases. Germline V lookup: CDR1 SGHNT, CDR2 YYREEE (reference sequence). V was clipped by 4 bases and J by 6 bases; unmatched bases: 9. This CDR3 comprises 15 residues. As DNA, the CDR3 is TGTGCCAGCAGCGGAAAGGACAGGAGCGCCGGGGAGCTGTTTTTT. Translation gives CASSGKDRSAGELFF.

As for this clone: This sample includes further DNA sequences coding for the same CDR3. This sequence joins TRBV5-4 and TRBJ1-6; 8 bases are shared with TRBD1. V was clipped by 4 bases and J by 5 bases; unmatched bases: 5. The V gene's germline CDR1 is SGHNT and CDR2 YYREEE (reference sequence). The CDR3 has 15 amino acids. CDR3 sequence reads: CASSPGQGNNSPLHF. The CDR3 nucleotides are TGTGCCAGCAGCCCCGGACAGGGCAATAATTCACCCCTCCACTTT.

CDR3 in amino acids: CASSPHGNRVFGYTF. CDR3 DNA sequence: TGTGCCAGCAGCCCGCATGGGAACAGGGTATTTGGCTACACCTTC. The chain joins TRBV7-2 to TRBJ1-2, with D perhaps matching TRBD1 (6 bases). The CDR3 totals 15 residues. The V gene lost 5 bases and the J gene lost 7 bases, with 20 bases spanning the gap. Germline V gene data show CDR1 as SGHTA and CDR2 as FQGNSA.

The chain joins TRBV5-4 to TRBJ2-7; D not resolved. Trimming pared 0 bases from V and 7 bases from J, leaving 11 bases between. The germline V gene encodes CDR1 SGHNT and CDR2 YYREEE (reference sequence). The CDR3 has 13 residues. The CDR3 DNA is TGTGCCAGCAGCTTGGTTCTTACCGGTGAGCAGTACTTC. Its protein product is CASSLVLTGEQYF.

This chain connects TRBV6-5 to TRBJ2-5; TRBD1 aligns across 9 bases. J gave up 5 bases and V 4 bases, and 8 bases lay outside the gene matches. Germline values: CDR1 MNHEY, CDR2 SVGAGI. The CDR3 length is 15 residues. In nucleotides, the CDR3 is TGTGCCAGCAGTTCCTGGGACAGGGACGTCGAGACCCAGTACTTC. Its protein is CASSSWDRDVETQYF.

The chain joins TRBV12-5 to TRBJ2-7; tentative D call: TRBD1 (5 bases). This CDR3 is built from 13 residues. V lost 6 bases and J 3 bases, leaving 12 bases between the germline ends. Germline V CDR1 and CDR2: LGHNT, FRNRAP. DNA of the CDR3: TGTGCTAGTGGGTTTGGGGCGAACTACGAGCAGTACTTC. The encoded protein is CASGFGANYEQYF.

The chain links TRBV5-1 to TRBJ1-3; no firm D call. Germline CDR1 is SGHRS and CDR2 is YFSETQ. The CDR3 contains 15 residues. Trimming left V 3 bases short and J 0 bases short, with 10 bases between. CDR3 in DNA: TGCGCCAGCAGCTGGGGAGGTAACTCTGGAAACACCATATATTTT. Translation: CASSWGGNSGNTIYF.

The chain is built from TRBV9 and TRBJ1-5, with D possibly matching TRBD1 (5 bases). In germline, CDR1 is SGDLS, CDR2 YYNGEE. The CDR3 is 14 residues long. Trimming pared 4 bases from V and 4 bases from J, leaving 12 bases between. The CDR3 sequence is CASSLAGGNQPQHF. The CDR3 region has the DNA TGTGCCAGCAGCCTTGCCGGGGGAAATCAGCCCCAGCATTTT.

The chain joins TRBV29-1 to TRBJ1-1; 7 bases align to TRBD1. The V gene's germline CDR1 is SQVTM and CDR2 ANQGSEA. V lost 1 base to trimming and J lost 1 base; unmatched junction nucleotides: 3. This CDR3 spans 14 amino acids. The DNA for the CDR3 is TGCAGCGTTGAAGGCCGGACAGGGAACACTGAAGCTTTCTTT. Protein sequence: CSVEGRTGNTEAFF.

The chain uses TRBV4-1 and TRBJ2-7; TRBD2 might be the D (5 bases). V was cut by 0 bases and J by 6 bases, with 15 bases left in between. The CDR3 loop spans 15 amino acids. CDR1 MGHRA and CDR2 YSYEKL come from the germline V gene. In DNA, the CDR3 is TGCGCCAGCAGCCAAGAGATGGAGGTAGAGAGCGAGCAGTACTTC. Protein sequence: CASSQEMEVESEQYF.

For the CDR3, the DNA is TGTGCCAGCAGTACAGGATTTCAGCCCCAGCATTTT. Its translation: CASSTGFQPQHF. The chain has TRBV12-3 or TRBV12-4 and TRBJ1-5, with a weak D call TRBD1 (5 bases). The CDR3 contains 12 residues. V was clipped by 5 bases and J by 6 bases, with 8 bases between them.

The chain links TRBV19 to TRBJ1-4; a weak D match, TRBD1 (5 bases). Germline-derived CDR1 and CDR2 are LNHDA and SQIVND (reference sequence). Trimming took off 8 bases at V and 8 bases at J, with 21 bases between the two ends. The CDR3 contains 15 residues. The CDR3 DNA reads TGTGCCAGTCAGTCACTGGGGCTTACTGGGGAAAAACTGTTTTTT. It encodes CASQSLGLTGEKLFF.

The V call is TRBV7-3, the J call TRBJ2-3, with TRBD2 matching 11 bases. The CDR3 has 15 residues. Germline values: CDR1 SGHTA, CDR2 FQGTGA. Trimming cost V 4 bases and J 5 bases; bases outside gene matches: 5. This chain's CDR3 is CASSSLAGGQDTQYF. The CDR3, as DNA: TGTGCCAGCAGCTCCTTAGCGGGGGGGCAAGATACGCAGTATTTT.

This sequence joins TRBV30 and TRBJ1-1; the D is unclear. The CDR3 length is 13 residues. Trimming cost V 5 bases and J 0 bases, with 10 bases left between them. Per the germline V gene, CDR1 is GTSNPN and CDR2 is SVGIG (reference sequence). The chain's CDR3 is CAWLTQLNTEAFF. The CDR3, as DNA: TGTGCCTGGTTGACACAGCTGAACACTGAAGCTTTCTTT.

The DNA for the CDR3 is TGTGCCGTCCGGGCGGGAGGGAACACTGAAGCTTTCTTT. It translates to CAVRAGGNTEAFF. The chain combines TRBV10-3 with TRBJ1-1; D is uncertain. The germline V gene has CDR1 ENHRY and CDR2 SYGVKD. The ends were cut back, 11 bases at V and 1 base at J, with 14 bases in the middle. CDR3 length equals 13 residues.

The chain couples TRBV5-1 to TRBJ2-5, with 13 bases fitting TRBD2. The CDR3 length is 15 residues. Germline lookup yields CDR1 SGHRS and CDR2 YFSETQ. J lost 5 bases, V lost 4 bases, and 5 bases had no gene match. CDR3 in amino acids: CASSPGTSGVETQYF. CDR3 DNA: TGCGCCAGCAGCCCGGGGACTAGCGGGGTCGAGACCCAGTACTTC.

This clone came up a few times. The rearrangement links TRBV9 to TRBJ2-1; 15 nucleotides align to TRBD2. The CDR3 has 16 residues. The J segment lost 9 bases and the V segment lost 4 bases, leaving 8 bases of the junction unmatched. Germline V gene sequence: CDR1 SGDLS, CDR2 YYNGEE. In nucleotides, the CDR3 is TGTGCCAGCAGCCCTGGGACTAGCGGGGGGTGGAGTGAGCAGTTCTTC. It specifies CASSPGTSGGWSEQFF. Full variable domain (outside the CDR3, taken from reference TRBV9 and TRBJ2-1): DSGVTQTPKHLITATGQRVTLRCSPRSGDLSVYWYQQSLDQGLQFLIQYYNGEERAKGNILERFSAQQFPDLHSELNLSSLELGDSALYFCASSPGTSGGWSEQFFGPGTRLTVL.

The chain recombines TRBV11-2 with TRBJ1-1, with D unclear. Germline assignment: CDR1 SGHAT and CDR2 FQNNGV. The CDR3 spans 15 residues. Trimming removed 4 bases from V and 5 bases from J, with 17 bases in between. The chain's CDR3 is CASSSASTAVTEAFF. CDR3 nucleotide sequence: TGTGCCAGCAGCTCGGCCAGCACAGCGGTGACTGAAGCTTTCTTT.

The chain joins TRBV10-2 to TRBJ2-7; D uncertain. Germline CDR1 reads WSHSY; CDR2 reads SAAADI. Trimming took 8 bases from V and 0 from J, leaving 8 bases between them. The CDR3 contains 12 residues. As DNA, the CDR3 is TGCGCCAGCCAGGTCACCTCCTACGAGCAGTACTTC. Protein product: CASQVTSYEQYF.

The V call is TRBV5-1, the J call TRBJ2-5, with TRBD1 matching over 11 bases. The CDR3 contains 15 residues. Germline V gene data show CDR1 as SGHRS and CDR2 as YFSETQ. Losses at the gene ends were 3 bases for V and 4 bases for J; bases not matched to a gene: 5. The CDR3 DNA reads as TGCGCCAGCAGCTCAGGGACAGGGGGGGCAGAGACCCAGTACTTC. Amino acids: CASSSGTGGAETQYF. The whole variable domain, filled in from reference TRBV5-1 and TRBJ2-5, reads KAGVTQTPRYLIKTRGQQVTLSCSPISGHRSVSWYQQTPGQGLQFLFEYFSETQRNKGNFPGRFSGRQFSNSRSEMNVSTLELGDSALYLCASSSGTGGAETQYFGPGTRLLVL.